These 27 T cell receptor beta chains came from one sample sequenced in a study of cytomegalovirus exposure and HLA in healthy donors. Amplification used 60 Vbeta primers and 13 Jbeta primers. Assay: immunoSEQ multiplex PCR; the TCRdb copy retains only in-frame clones and omits some. This sample yields about 180,000 clones, of which 82% are seen a single time; roughly 0.5% belongs to the top ten. Sequencing was done on a sample of PBMCs. The source is a woman aged 45-65 years in good health and CMV-seronegative.

This clone came up once. The chain combines TRBV11-2 with TRBJ2-5; 7 nucleotides match TRBD2. The CDR3 length is 14 residues. V dropped 4 bases and J dropped 11; count of bases not matched to a gene: 13. Germline CDR1 reads SGHAT; CDR2 reads FQNNGV. The CDR3 coding sequence is TGTGCCAGCAGCTCCCAGTGGGGACTACGAGGGCAGTACTTC. It codes for CASSSQWGLRGQYF.

Concerning this clone itself: The CDR3 end shows no conserved phenylalanine or tryptophan, and so a read error is likely. The DNA is left out, because the CDR3 cannot be placed on it with certainty; the CDR3 is given as TCRdb lists it. The rearrangement uses TRBV20-1 and TRBJ1-3; the D call in the table, TRBD1, was not verified against the DNA. CDR1 and CDR2 from the germline V gene are DFQATT and SNEGSKA (reference sequence). The CDR3 has 8 residues if both end residues are counted. CDR3: CSAPGRTG.

The rearrangement links TRBV9 to TRBJ2-3; 8 bases match TRBD2. Looked up from germline, CDR1 is SGDLS and CDR2 is YYNGEE. V lost 0 bases to trimming and J lost 5 bases; unmatched junction nucleotides: 14. The CDR3 consists of 18 residues. This chain's CDR3 is CASSVVPAGATGGDTQYF. The CDR3 nucleotides are TGTGCCAGCAGCGTAGTGCCAGCGGGAGCCACCGGGGGAGATACGCAGTATTTT.

V gene TRBV15 combines with J gene TRBJ2-3, with 15 bases matching TRBD2. Germline CDR1 LNHNV, CDR2 YYDKDF (reference sequence). After removal of 3 bases from V and 0 bases from J, the junction contained 4 bases not matched to a gene. CDR3 length equals 18 residues. The CDR3 nucleotides are TGTGCCACCAGCAGGGGACTAGCGGGAGGCTGGAGCACAGATACGCAGTATTTT. The encoded protein is CATSRGLAGGWSTDTQYF. Supplemented by reference TRBV15 and TRBJ2-3, the full variable domain reads DAMVIQNPRYQVTQFGKPVTLSCSQTLNHNVMYWYQQKSSQAPKLLFHYYDKDFNNEADTPDNFQSRRPNTSFCFLDIRSPGLGDTAMYLCATSRGLAGGWSTDTQYFGPGTRLTVL.

The rearrangement joins TRBV14 to TRBJ2-7; the match to TRBD1 covers 8 bases. V lost 4 bases to trimming and J lost 7 bases; unmatched junction nucleotides: 9. The CDR3 covers 14 residues. CDR1 and CDR2 (germline): SGHDN, FVKESK. CDR3 region: CASSPPGTGGEQYF. In DNA form, the CDR3 reads TGTGCCAGCAGCCCACCCGGGACAGGCGGAGAGCAGTACTTC.

The chain employs TRBV5-1 and TRBJ2-7, with TRBD1 identical over 9 bases. Germline loops: CDR1 SGHRS, CDR2 YFSETQ. CDR3 size: 16 residues. Losses at the gene ends were 5 bases for V and 1 base for J; bases not matched to a gene: 10. Written as DNA, the CDR3 is TGCGCCAGCAGTTCCGCTCTCGGGACAGGGTCCTACGAGCAGTACTTC. Its protein is CASSSALGTGSYEQYF.

V and J are TRBV18 and TRBJ2-7, with 11 nucleotides matching TRBD1. This CDR3 is 17 amino acids long. Trimming at V came to 3 bases and at J to 3 bases, leaving 10 bases not matched to a gene. CDR1 is KGHSH, CDR2 LQKENI, per germline. The CDR3 loop is CASSPNPGTGGNYEQYF. In DNA form, the CDR3 reads TGTGCCAGCTCACCGAACCCCGGGACAGGGGGGAACTACGAGCAGTACTTC.

The chain is built from TRBV4-3 and TRBJ2-1; TRBD1 matches 9 bases. The length of the CDR3 is 15 residues. Germline trimming cut 4 bases from V and 8 bases from J; bases unmatched to any gene: 9. Germline CDR1 and CDR2: LGHNA and YSLEER. CDR3 residues: CASSPGTGQIDEQFF. Written as DNA, the CDR3 is TGCGCCAGCAGCCCCGGGACAGGGCAAATCGATGAGCAGTTCTTC.

This chain uses TRBV19 with TRBJ1-2; D is perhaps TRBD1 (6 bases). This CDR3 has 16 residues. Germline V gives CDR1 LNHDA, CDR2 SQIVND (reference sequence). The germline V and J ends were trimmed by 1 base and 7 bases, with 19 bases remaining between them. The CDR3 nucleotides read TGTGCCAGTAGTATAGGCCCCCTGGGCAGGGGAGCTGGCTACACCTTC. Translation: CASSIGPLGRGAGYTF.

The J gene is TRBJ2-1, the V gene TRBV6-5; TRBD1 might be the D (5 bases). The CDR3 is 15 amino acids. Germline CDR1 is MNHEY and CDR2 is SVGAGI. Trimming cost V 2 bases and J 1 base, with 9 bases left between them. CDR3 sequence (DNA): TGTGCCAGCAGTTACGCAGCAGGGTCCTACAATGAGCAGTTCTTC. It is translated as CASSYAAGSYNEQFF.

V usage is TRBV4-2 and J usage is TRBJ1-6; weak D call: TRBD1 (6 bases). Looked up from germline, CDR1 is LGHNA and CDR2 is YNFKEQ. This CDR3 region has 14 residues. V was cut by 6 bases and J by 5 bases, with 11 bases left in between. The CDR3 loop is CASSIQGHNSPLHF. CDR3 nucleotides: TGTGCCAGCAGTATCCAGGGGCATAATTCACCCCTCCACTTT.

The chain employs TRBV29-1 and TRBJ2-5, with D possibly being TRBD1 (6 bases). Germline V gives CDR1 SQVTM, CDR2 ANQGSEA. This CDR3 has 13 amino acids. Trimming cost V 2 bases and J 4 bases, with 11 bases left between them. The CDR3, as DNA: TGCAGCGTTGAATACGCCAGGGGAGAGACCCAGTACTTC. Translated: CSVEYARGETQYF.

The chain recombines TRBV11-3 with TRBJ2-3; 8 bases match TRBD2. V shed 5 bases, J shed 8 bases, and the junction held 9 bases outside the gene matches. The CDR3 contains 14 residues. Germline loops: CDR1 SGHNT, CDR2 YENEEA. In DNA, the CDR3 is TGTGCCAGCAGCACTACAGCGGGGGCTGGTACGCAGTATTTT. As protein: CASSTTAGAGTQYF.

The chain couples TRBV5-4 to TRBJ2-1; 15 nucleotides match TRBD2. Germline lookup yields CDR1 SGHNT and CDR2 YYREEE (reference sequence). The trim removed 4 bases at V and 4 bases at J, leaving 3 bases unmatched. CDR3 length: 16 residues. CDR3 sequence: CASSGGTSGRYNEQFF. The CDR3 DNA reads TGTGCCAGCAGCGGAGGGACTAGCGGGAGGTACAATGAGCAGTTCTTC.

This chain links TRBV5-1 with TRBJ1-1; 9 nucleotides match TRBD1. Per the germline V gene, CDR1 is SGHRS and CDR2 is YFSETQ. The V and J ends lost 4 bases and 0 bases, in that order; junction bases with no gene match: 1. The CDR3 extends over 14 amino acids. This CDR3 is CASSGQGLNTEAFF. The CDR3 region has the DNA TGCGCCAGCAGCGGACAGGGGTTGAACACTGAAGCTTTCTTT.

This clone was seen a handful of times. V and J are TRBV4-3 and TRBJ2-5, with D perhaps TRBD2 (7 bases). From germline, CDR1 is LGHNA and CDR2 YSLEER. Trimming stripped 3 bases from V and 5 bases from J, with 16 bases between. This CDR3 comprises 15 residues. The CDR3 sequence: CASSQVGAGVETQYF. The CDR3 DNA reads TGCGCCAGCAGCCAGGTGGGGGCGGGGGTTGAGACCCAGTACTTC.

The rearrangement uses TRBV9 and TRBJ1-3; 7 positions match TRBD1. Germline V gene lookup returns CDR1 SGDLS and CDR2 YYNGEE. The V segment lost 4 bases and the J segment 0 bases; nucleotides outside the gene matches: 13. This CDR3 comprises 18 residues. CDR3 protein: CASSPKGGQRFSGNTIYF. The DNA for the CDR3 is TGTGCCAGCAGCCCCAAGGGGGGACAGCGCTTCTCTGGAAACACCATATATTTT.

In nucleotides, the CDR3 is TGTGCCAGCAGCGACGCGAGGGGGGGGATTGACAATGAGCAGTTCTTC. This gives the protein CASSDARGGIDNEQFF. The chain combines TRBV5-4 with TRBJ2-1; perhaps TRBD2 as D (7 bases). This CDR3 has 16 amino acids. V was clipped by 4 bases and J by 5 bases, with 19 bases between them. Germline assignment: CDR1 SGHNT and CDR2 YYREEE (reference sequence).

V gene TRBV9 combines with J gene TRBJ2-7, with D maybe TRBD2 (6 bases). This CDR3 region has 13 residues. Germline V gene sequence: CDR1 SGDLS, CDR2 YYNGEE. V was trimmed by 3 bases and J by 2 bases, leaving 9 bases between them. The CDR3 protein is CASSGSGTYEQYF. DNA of the CDR3: TGTGCCAGCAGCGGTAGCGGTACCTACGAGCAGTACTTC.

V is TRBV28 and J is TRBJ2-5, with D possibly being TRBD2 (5 bases). The V gene lost 6 bases and the J gene lost 10 bases, with 12 bases spanning the gap. This CDR3 is built from 11 residues. CDR1 and CDR2 (germline): MDHEN, SYDVKM. CDR3 DNA sequence: TGTGCCAGCAGCCGCGGAGGAAGCCAGTACTTC. Its translation is CASSRGGSQYF.

J is TRBJ1-1 and V is TRBV7-6, with 8 bases identical to TRBD1. The trim removed 11 bases at V and 4 bases at J, leaving 12 bases unmatched. This CDR3 is built from 14 residues. Per the germline V gene, CDR1 is SGHVS and CDR2 is FNYEAQ. The CDR3 loop reads CASIASTGGTEAFF. The CDR3 coding sequence is TGTGCCTCCATAGCCTCCACAGGGGGCACTGAAGCTTTCTTT.

The chain combines TRBV6-1 with TRBJ2-5; 11 bases align to TRBD1. After removal of 8 bases from V and 5 bases from J, the junction contained 10 bases not matched to a gene. This CDR3 spans 15 amino acids. Germline CDR1 is MNHNS and CDR2 is SASEGT. In DNA form, the CDR3 reads TGTGCCAGCCGGACAGGGGGCTTAGGAGGGGAGACCCAGTACTTC. Translating it yields CASRTGGLGGETQYF.

The chain is built from TRBV10-1 and TRBJ2-2, with 9 nucleotides matching TRBD2. Trimming took 1 base from V and 7 from J; bases not matched to a gene: 10. There are 17 residues in the CDR3. Germline V gives CDR1 WNHNN, CDR2 SYGVQD (reference sequence). The CDR3 protein is CASSELGVAGVIGELFF. In nucleotides, the CDR3 is TGCGCCAGCAGTGAGTTGGGCGTAGCGGGAGTAATCGGGGAGCTGTTTTTT.

The chain combines TRBV5-1 with TRBJ2-5, with 7 bases matching TRBD1. Germline lookup yields CDR1 SGHRS and CDR2 YFSETQ. The CDR3 is 15 amino acids. The J segment lost 5 bases and the V segment lost 1 base, leaving 8 bases of the junction unmatched. As DNA, the CDR3 is TGCGCCAGCAGCTTGATCCCGGGGACAGAGGAGACCCAGTACTTC. As protein: CASSLIPGTEETQYF.

The V gene is TRBV28, the J gene TRBJ2-1; D is possibly TRBD2 (5 bases). The CDR3 runs to 12 residues. With 5 bases removed from V and 8 bases from J, the gap between germline ends came to 10 bases. Germline CDR1 reads MDHEN; CDR2 reads SYDVKM. CDR3 protein: CASSRPGDEQFF. As DNA, the CDR3 is TGTGCCAGCAGTCGACCCGGGGATGAGCAGTTCTTC.

V usage is TRBV28 and J usage is TRBJ2-5; D may be TRBD1 (6 bases). Looked up from germline, CDR1 is MDHEN and CDR2 is SYDVKM. The CDR3 contains 13 residues. V shed 6 bases and J shed 5 bases, with 13 bases lying between them. The CDR3 nucleotides are TGTGCCAGCAGGGTTGGGGGCGGGGAGACCCAGTACTTC. Translation gives CASRVGGGETQYF.

The chain links TRBV9 to TRBJ2-5; 7 bases are a match to TRBD1. Germline CDR1 is SGDLS and CDR2 is YYNGEE. V lost 0 bases, J lost 1 base, and 0 bases stayed unmatched. CDR3 size: 14 residues. The CDR3 spells CASSVGDSQETQYF. Written as DNA, the CDR3 is TGTGCCAGCAGCGTAGGGGACAGCCAAGAGACCCAGTACTTC.